The TCR beta chain under discussion was sequenced for a study of identical twins. Overall study results and limits: High-abundance cord blood beta clonotypes had fewer insertions; memory repertoires showed none. Twins' surplus sharing was weaker for beta out-of-frame sequences. For out-of-frame alpha sequences shared by twins, low generation probability was in excess.

In the case of this clonotype: Its antigen is not identified.

CDR1 SGHDT and CDR2 YYEEEE come from the germline V gene. The V end lost 5 bases, the J end lost 3 bases, and 12 bases lay between the germline ends. The CDR3 is 13 amino acids. Addition of a universal primer site occurred through template switching, and cDNA carried unique molecular identifiers. Via MiXCR, TCRdb re-called the 5' RACE reads, giving one row per CDR3 protein. The profile shows about 210,000 distinct CDR3 sequences, roughly a tenth of them singletons. The clonotype comes from a woman aged 18-29 years in good health. This chain joins TRBV5-6 and TRBJ2-7; either TRBD1 or TRBD2 may fit D (5 bases each). Sequenced: memory (CD45RO+) T cells sorted from blood. The CDR3 sequence: CASRWGFGYEQYF. The DNA for the CDR3 is TGTGCCAGCAGGTGGGGGTTTGGCTACGAGCAGTACTTC. Full variable domain (missing parts from reference TRBV5-6 and TRBJ2-7): DAGVTQSPTHLIKTRGQQVTLRCSPKSGHDTVSWYQQALGQGPQFIFQYYEEEERQRGNFPDRFSGHQFPNYSSELNVNALLLGDSALYLCASRWGFGYEQYFGPGTRLTVT.